This TCR beta chain was obtained from a study of cytomegalovirus exposure and HLA in healthy donors. Findings and caveats of the study: Differences between HLA loci emerged in a later analysis of TCR association rates, with DRB1 most and HLA-C fewest. Roughly uniform depth of sequencing across donors was assumed in presence/absence analyses.

Both 60 Vbeta primers and 13 Jbeta primers went into the PCR. The repertoire was sequenced with immunoSEQ multiplex PCR; TCRdb's copy has only in-frame clones and lacks some. The sample shows 140,000 to 150,000 clones, around 84% of them seen only once. The CDR3 spans 15 residues. Germline CDR1 KGHSH, CDR2 LQKENI. Deletions cut 6 bases from V and 0 bases from J, with 12 bases between. As to this clone: Its target is unknown.

The receptor's source is a man aged 35 to 55 in good health and CMV-seropositive. V usage is TRBV18 and J usage is TRBJ1-3, with D perhaps matching TRBD1 (5 bases). Sequencing was done on a sample of PBMCs. The CDR3 DNA reads as TGTGCCAGCTCGCGGGAAGGGACCTCTGGAAACACCATATATTTT. It encodes CASSREGTSGNTIYF.